The sequence of this T cell receptor beta chain was determined in a study of blood T cells in healthy people across ages (dated by TCRdb to between 2015 and 2017). Broadly, across the study: In model experiments, roughly one uniquely barcoded TCR beta cDNA molecule per two T cells was captured by template switching. The study measured age-related changes in TCR beta repertoire diversity using deep sequencing normalized with unique cDNA molecular identifiers. Two additional independent replicas of 1 million unique cDNA reads from the same blood draw were analyzed for two donors (one aged 18 to 30 and one aged 80 or older). Donors of different ages were randomly distributed across sequencing lanes to avoid experimental bias. Four age groups were formed from the donors: young (average about 15 years), middle-aged (less than 40), aged (approximately 60) and long-lived (about 80). Broader findings and caveats from the paper: Compared with the aged group, more naive CD4+ T cells, fewer expanded clones and increased TCR diversity were shown by the long-lived group, suggesting age selection. Since profiling was done on bulk unsorted PBMCs, naive and antigen-experienced compartments could not be conclusively compared. Estimates of total diversity from one million sequenced T cells were regarded as lower bounds and underestimates. The CMV infection status of donors was not known, potentially confounding age-related changes in expanded clonotypes. Observed TCR beta diversity correlated strongly with the percentage of naive T cells measured by flow cytometry. Observed TCR beta diversity per million T cells fell roughly linearly with age, and a significant reduction was already apparent by age roughly 40.

This clonotype was found a few times. The clone's antigen remains unknown. A read error may produce the germline difference seen at one junction end. The CDR3 goes from the cysteine to the phenylalanine over 14 residues. The read is trimmed to its CDR3 DNA, 42 bases read in frame from base 1. The CDR1 and CDR2 encoded by the germline V gene are MDHEN and SYDVKM. Systemically healthy Caucasian individuals from Russia, approximately 39 in total and aged about 6 to 95 years, were included as donors. Around 10 milliliters of peripheral blood were drawn from each donor into EDTA-treated Vacutainer tubes. Ficoll-Paque density-gradient centrifugation was used to isolate PBMCs, with at least 7 million per sample. Total RNA, at least 5 micrograms per sample, was extracted from PBMCs with Trizol reagent. For every donor, flow cytometry on a PBMC aliquot measured the percentage of naive CD45RAhigh/CD27high T cells.

Library method: 5' RACE. For sequencing, an Illumina HiSeq 2500 was employed. A second PCR of about 6 to 12 cycles was performed with a sample-barcoded 5' primer and a J-beta primer mix. A template-switch 5' adaptor carrying 12 random nucleotides introduced a unique molecular identifier onto each TCR beta cDNA molecule. Each sample yielded at least 3 million CDR3-containing paired-end reads. The Mint cDNA synthesis kit, primed by a TRBC-specific oligonucleotide, was used to synthesize first-strand cDNA from all RNA. After uracil-DNA glycosylase treatment, a first 18-cycle PCR used universal primers M1SS and BC2_uni_R on all cDNA. The authors' analysis ran thus. For normalization, 1 million high-quality reads were randomly selected from each sample, with every read carrying a distinct molecular identifier. Reads sharing molecular identifiers were discarded rather than binned into consensus sequences. MiTCR, set to a Q25 quality threshold and the strictest error-elimination algorithm, was used for CDR3 identification, clonotype clustering and error correction. A nonparametric unseen species model with Euler transformation was used to estimate a lower bound on total TCR beta diversity. The public reads were run again by TCRdb, first through fastp at Q25 and then through MiXCR, and only productive beta chains were kept. Every CDR3 protein is listed once, alongside the most common genes and DNA of its rows. TCRdb, rather than the study authors, made the V and J calls. The sample records 270,000 or so distinct CDR3 sequences, roughly 29% of which are singletons. The biggest ten clones account for 25% to 35% of the sample.

The sample was blood. The source of this sequence is a woman aged 70-85 years in good health. Rearrangement joined TRBV28 to TRBJ2-7, with the D assignment possibly TRBD1 or TRBD2, given 6 matching bases for each. The nucleotide sequence reads TGTGCCAGCAGTTCTCCGGGGGCAGTCTACGAGCAGTGCTTC. Its product reads: CASSSPGAVYEQCF.